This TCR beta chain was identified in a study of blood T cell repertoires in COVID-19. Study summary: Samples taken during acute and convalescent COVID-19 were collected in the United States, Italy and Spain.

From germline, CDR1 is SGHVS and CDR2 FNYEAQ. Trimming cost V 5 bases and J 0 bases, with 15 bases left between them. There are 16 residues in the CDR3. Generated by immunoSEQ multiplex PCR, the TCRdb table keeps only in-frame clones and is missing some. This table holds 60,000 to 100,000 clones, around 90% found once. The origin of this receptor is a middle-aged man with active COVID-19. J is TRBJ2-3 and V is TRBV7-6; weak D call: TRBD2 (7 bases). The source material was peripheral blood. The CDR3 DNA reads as TGTGCCAGCAGCCTTAGGGGGGGGGCTAGCACAGATACGCAGTATTTT. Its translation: CASSLRGGASTDTQYF.